The 31 T cell receptor beta chains given below trace back to one sample, sequenced in a study of blood T cell repertoires in COVID-19 (dated by TCRdb to the early 2020s). The receptor library was made with the immunoSEQ multiplex PCR assay. TCRdb holds this immuneACCESS table with in-frame rearrangements only. Some clones are missing; in checked studies, unresolved V genes explain under half, and the rest has no known cause. The sample records under 200,000 clones, 82% of which are singletons. In total, the top ten clones hold around 10% of the sample. The source material was PBMCs or T cells enriched from blood (not recorded which). The receptor set was obtained from a man between 45 and 60 years old who had recovered from COVID-19.

This clone was detected once. The chain has TRBV3-1 (or the pseudogene TRBV3-2) and TRBJ1-2; 9 nucleotides align to TRBD1. CDR3 length: 18 amino acids. CDR1 is LGHDT and CDR2 is YNNKEL in the germline V gene (reference sequence). V gave up 0 bases and J gave up 4 bases; unmatched junction bases: 12. The CDR3 loop reads CASSQERAGTGKFYGYTF. The CDR3 DNA reads as TGTGCCAGCAGCCAAGAAAGAGCCGGGACAGGGAAATTCTATGGCTACACCTTC.

This clone was detected a few times. The CDR3 is CASSQRPGTGARGYGYTF. CDR3 DNA: TGTGCCAGCAGCCAAAGGCCCGGGACAGGGGCCCGGGGCTATGGCTACACCTTC. This chain links TRBV3-1 (or the pseudogene TRBV3-2) with TRBJ1-2; 10 bases are a match to TRBD1. CDR1 and CDR2 (germline): LGHDT, YNNKEL (reference sequence). V shed 2 bases, J shed 4 bases, and the junction held 13 bases outside the gene matches. This CDR3 has 18 amino acids.

Written as DNA, the CDR3 is TGCGCCAGCAGCTTGACCCCGGGAGTAATCTACGAGCAGTACTTC. Translation: CASSLTPGVIYEQYF. The chain uses TRBV5-1 and TRBJ2-7, with TRBD2 as a possible D gene (6 bases). The CDR3 runs 15 residues. The germline V and J ends were trimmed by 1 base and 3 bases, with 14 bases remaining between them. Germline loops: CDR1 SGHRS, CDR2 YFSETQ.

This clone was seen once. The chain recombines TRBV7-9 with TRBJ1-4, with D perhaps matching TRBD1 (5 bases). With 3 bases removed from V and 16 bases from J, the gap between germline ends came to 18 bases. This CDR3 is built from 13 residues. Germline CDR1 and CDR2: SEHNR and FQNEAQ (reference sequence). CDR3: CASSLGPDTESFF. DNA for the CDR3: TGTGCCAGCAGCTTGGGGCCAGATACCGAATCGTTTTTT.

This clone was counted a single time. The chain uses TRBV18 and TRBJ2-3; TRBD2 agrees at 12 bases. CDR1 is KGHSH, CDR2 LQKENI, per germline. The CDR3 length is 15 residues. The ends lost 4 bases at V and 3 bases at J; junction bases unmatched: 2. This CDR3 reads CASSLTSGGTDTQYF. The CDR3, as DNA: TGTGCCAGCTCACTGACTAGCGGGGGAACAGATACGCAGTATTTT.

The V call is TRBV28, the J call TRBJ2-5; 10 bases align to TRBD1. The CDR3 spans 16 residues. The ends lost 5 bases at V and 5 bases at J; junction bases unmatched: 11. The germline gives CDR1 MDHEN, CDR2 SYDVKM. DNA of the CDR3: TGTGCCAGCAGTCCAGGGGGACAGGGGTTGTCGGAGACCCAGTACTTC. Translated: CASSPGGQGLSETQYF.

The V and J genes are TRBV2 and TRBJ1-6; D not resolved. The CDR3 extends over 13 amino acids. Germline CDR1 reads SNHLY; CDR2 reads FYNNEI. Written as DNA, the CDR3 is TGTGCGGTGAGGGCTCCGAATAATTCACCCCTCCACTTT. This codes for CAVRAPNNSPLHF.

This chain joins TRBV19 and TRBJ1-2, with TRBD1 matching over 9 bases. Trimming cost V 4 bases and J 8 bases; bases outside gene matches: 11. Looked up from germline, CDR1 is LNHDA and CDR2 is SQIVND (reference sequence). The CDR3 has 15 residues. CDR3 protein: CASSTTGGATEGYTF. The CDR3 DNA follows: TGTGCCAGTAGTACAACAGGGGGCGCAACGGAAGGCTACACCTTC.

The chain carries TRBV7-9 and TRBJ2-1; maybe TRBD2 (6 bases). Germline V gene sequence: CDR1 SEHNR, CDR2 FQNEAQ (reference sequence). V lost 4 bases and J lost 4, with 11 bases in between. CDR3 length: 14 residues. The CDR3 loop is CASSSTGLYNEQFF. DNA for the CDR3: TGTGCCAGCAGCTCGACCGGACTATACAATGAGCAGTTCTTC.

The rearrangement joins TRBV24-1 to TRBJ2-7; TRBD1 aligns across 7 bases. The CDR3 has 17 residues. The V and J ends lost 4 bases and 4 bases, in that order; junction bases with no gene match: 15. Germline V gives CDR1 KGHDR, CDR2 SFDVKD. The CDR3 DNA sequence: TGTGCCACCAGTGAACCTACCTTCGACAGGGTCGGGTACGAGCAGTACTTC. This sequence encodes CATSEPTFDRVGYEQYF.

The sample holds one count of this clone. The chain employs TRBV19 and TRBJ1-1; weak D call: TRBD1 (5 bases). Trimming cost V 0 bases and J 5 bases, with 10 bases left between them. Germline values: CDR1 LNHDA, CDR2 SQIVND (reference sequence). The CDR3 extends over 14 amino acids. The CDR3 DNA follows: TGTGCCAGTAGTATAGACTCACGGGGGACTGAAGCTTTCTTT. This translates into CASSIDSRGTEAFF.

This chain joins TRBV28 and TRBJ2-7, with a tentative D call TRBD1 (6 bases). The CDR3 has 14 amino acids. Trimming removed 5 bases from V and 7 bases from J, with 18 bases in between. CDR1 and CDR2 from the germline V gene are MDHEN and SYDVKM. The CDR3 sequence: CASSPGTPAGEQYF. In DNA, the CDR3 is TGTGCCAGCAGTCCCGGGACACCCGCTGGAGAGCAGTACTTC.

The chain is built from TRBV2 and TRBJ1-2, with D possibly matching TRBD1 (6 bases). V gave up 11 bases and J gave up 4 bases, with 14 bases separating them. CDR1 SNHLY and CDR2 FYNNEI come from the germline V gene. CDR3 length: 12 residues. The CDR3 sequence is CALPGVGYGYTF. The DNA for the CDR3 is TGTGCCTTACCAGGGGTAGGCTATGGCTACACCTTC.

This chain links TRBV5-4 with TRBJ2-5; 7 positions match TRBD2. CDR1 and CDR2 (germline): SGHNT, YYREEE (reference sequence). The length of the CDR3 is 17 residues. Trimming removed 4 bases from V and 2 bases from J; junction bases left unmatched: 14. In DNA form, the CDR3 reads TGTGCCAGCAGCCCTCGGGGGGTTTTGCGGACGCAAGAGACCCAGTACTTC. Translation: CASSPRGVLRTQETQYF.

The chain is built from TRBV28 and TRBJ1-2, with 11 bases fitting TRBD1. The V gene end was trimmed by 6 bases and the J gene end by 5 bases; junction bases not matched to a gene: 8. This CDR3 comprises 15 residues. Germline CDR1 reads MDHEN; CDR2 reads SYDVKM. The CDR3 is CASSPRTGGFYGYTF. CDR3 nucleotides: TGTGCCAGCAGCCCTCGGACAGGGGGCTTTTATGGCTACACCTTC.

V gene TRBV7-2 combines with J gene TRBJ1-2; D uncertain. The CDR3 runs to 12 residues. Trimming stripped 5 bases from V and 4 bases from J, with 8 bases between. Germline V CDR1 and CDR2: SGHTA, FQGNSA. The CDR3 spells CASSPGSYGYTF. The CDR3 coding sequence is TGTGCCAGCAGCCCCGGGAGCTATGGCTACACCTTC.

This chain uses TRBV27 with TRBJ2-5; D is undetermined. V lost 7 bases and J 2 bases, leaving 11 bases between the germline ends. The CDR3 has 13 amino acids. CDR1 is MNHEY and CDR2 is SMNVEV in the germline V gene (reference sequence). The CDR3 is CASTARRQETQYF. In nucleotides, the CDR3 is TGTGCCAGCACGGCCCGGCGGCAAGAGACCCAGTACTTC.

This chain links TRBV5-1 with TRBJ1-1, with 7 nucleotides matching TRBD1. The CDR3 spans 15 residues. With 4 bases clipped from V and 6 bases from J, the junction kept 12 bases outside the gene matches. Germline lookup yields CDR1 SGHRS and CDR2 YFSETQ. CDR3 DNA sequence: TGCGCCAGCAGCCCATTCAACAGGGGTGGGTCTGAAGCTTTCTTT. This sequence encodes CASSPFNRGGSEAFF.

The V and J genes are TRBV9 and TRBJ1-2; 11 positions match TRBD1. Germline assignment: CDR1 SGDLS and CDR2 YYNGEE. The CDR3 runs to 17 residues. V lost 0 bases, J lost 1 base, and 5 bases stayed unmatched. The CDR3 bases are TGTGCCAGCAGCGTAGGGACAGGGGGCCTCAGTAACTATGGCTACACCTTC. Protein product: CASSVGTGGLSNYGYTF.

This clone was detected once. The chain employs TRBV7-8 and TRBJ1-4; D might be TRBD1 (5 bases). The ends were cut back, 5 bases at V and 1 base at J, with 14 bases in the middle. The CDR3 has 16 residues. CDR1 is SGHVS, CDR2 FQNEAQ, per germline. Here the CDR3 reads CASSLTWGGTNEKLFF. CDR3 nucleotide sequence: TGTGCCAGCAGCCTAACCTGGGGGGGAACTAATGAAAAACTGTTTTTT.

This clone was observed a handful of times. This chain joins TRBV2 and TRBJ2-5; D might be TRBD2 (6 bases). Germline CDR1 SNHLY, CDR2 FYNNEI. V was cut by 2 bases and J by 1 base, with 17 bases left in between. The CDR3 sequence is 17 residues long. The CDR3 nucleotides are TGTGCCAGCAGTGAAATCGGCTTGGCGGGGCTCCAAGAGACCCAGTACTTC. Its protein product is CASSEIGLAGLQETQYF. Full variable domain (missing parts from reference TRBV2 and TRBJ2-5): EPEVTQTPSHQVTQMGQEVILRCVPISNHLYFYWYRQILGQKVEFLVSFYNNEISEKSEIFDDQFSVERPDGSNFTLKIRSTKLEDSAMYFCASSEIGLAGLQETQYFGPGTRLLVL.

The chain has TRBV18 and TRBJ2-1; 8 bases line up with TRBD2. The germline gives CDR1 KGHSH, CDR2 LQKENI. J gave up 7 bases and V 3 bases, and 14 bases lay outside the gene matches. The CDR3 loop spans 17 amino acids. The CDR3 is CASSPRRGSGSINEQFF. As DNA, the CDR3 is TGTGCCAGCTCACCTCGTAGAGGAAGCGGGAGTATTAATGAGCAGTTCTTC.

This chain joins TRBV4-2 and TRBJ2-7, with TRBD2 identical over 11 bases. From germline, CDR1 is LGHNA and CDR2 YNFKEQ. This CDR3 comprises 15 residues. The J segment lost 4 bases and the V segment lost 0 bases, leaving 2 bases of the junction unmatched. CDR3 bases: TGTGCCAGCAGCCAAGATTTAGCGGGGGGGTACGAGCAGTACTTC. Amino acid sequence: CASSQDLAGGYEQYF.

The V and J genes are TRBV11-2 and TRBJ1-1; D uncertain. Trimming removed 5 bases from V and 3 bases from J, with 16 bases in between. The CDR3 totals 15 residues. The germline CDR1 and CDR2 sequences are SGHAT and FQNNGV. CDR3 bases: TGTGCCAGCAGCCCCATCGGTTTTCTGGACACTGAAGCTTTCTTT. It translates to CASSPIGFLDTEAFF.

The chain links TRBV6-5 to TRBJ1-5, with 8 positions matching TRBD1. The CDR3 extends over 13 amino acids. The V gene's germline CDR1 is MNHEY and CDR2 SVGAGI. The junction had 2 bases not matched to a gene; V was cut back by 5 bases and J by 5 bases. The CDR3 coding sequence is TGTGCCAGCAGTATGGACAGGGATCAGCCCCAGCATTTT. This translates into CASSMDRDQPQHF.

The V call is TRBV28, the J call TRBJ1-1; D call uncertain. CDR1 is MDHEN, CDR2 SYDVKM, per germline. Trimming stripped 10 bases from V and 1 base from J, with 10 bases between. This CDR3 is built from 12 residues. The CDR3 loop reads CATKEGNTEAFF. In DNA form, the CDR3 reads TGTGCCACCAAGGAGGGGAACACTGAAGCTTTCTTT.

This chain joins TRBV28 and TRBJ1-3; D is unresolved. This CDR3 is 14 amino acids long. V was shortened by 6 bases and J by 0 bases, with 9 bases between the two germline ends. CDR1 is MDHEN, CDR2 SYDVKM, per germline. The CDR3, as DNA: TGTGCCAGCAGAACGGAGGCCTCTGGAAACACCATATATTTT. Translated, it gives CASRTEASGNTIYF.

The V and J genes are TRBV28 and TRBJ2-5; TRBD2 aligns across 8 bases. The CDR3 has 14 amino acids. CDR1 is MDHEN, CDR2 SYDVKM, per germline. The V segment lost 3 bases and the J segment 2 bases; nucleotides outside the gene matches: 2. The CDR3 loop is CASSFRGGQETQYF. The CDR3 region has the DNA TGTGCCAGCAGTTTCCGGGGGGGACAAGAGACCCAGTACTTC.

The chain is built from TRBV10-1 and TRBJ2-7; TRBD1 might be the D (5 bases). Germline V lookup: CDR1 WNHNN, CDR2 SYGVQD (reference sequence). CDR3 size: 12 residues. V was clipped by 6 bases and J by 7 bases, with 13 bases between them. CDR3 sequence: CASSSQVTEQYF. The CDR3 DNA follows: TGCGCCAGCAGCTCACAGGTTACGGAGCAGTACTTC.

The genes are TRBV9 and TRBJ1-4; D unresolved. V was clipped by 0 bases and J by 4 bases, with 10 bases between them. The CDR3 has 15 amino acids. CDR1 SGDLS and CDR2 YYNGEE come from the germline V gene. The CDR3 DNA reads as TGTGCCAGCAGCGTAGATGAGGGCCGTAATGAAAAACTGTTTTTT. As protein: CASSVDEGRNEKLFF.

This clone was observed once. The chain uses TRBV11-2 and TRBJ2-3, with a tentative D call TRBD1 (5 bases). CDR1 and CDR2 from the germline V gene are SGHAT and FQNNGV. This CDR3 has 18 residues. With 3 bases removed from V and 5 bases from J, the gap between germline ends came to 24 bases. The CDR3 region is CASSFIRTPRELRDTQYF. In DNA form, the CDR3 reads TGTGCCAGCAGCTTTATACGGACCCCCAGGGAACTAAGAGATACGCAGTATTTT.